These T cell receptor beta chains were read from a single sample in a study of response to subunit inactivated influenza vaccine. Via MiXCR, TCRdb re-called the RT-PCR reads, giving one row per CDR3 protein. The sample comprises hundreds of thousands of distinct CDR3 sequences, roughly 14% of which are singletons, and more than 9% rests with the top ten. The sample here was PBMCs from blood, taken about 13 days after vaccination. These receptors were taken from a man aged 50-60 years who received an inactivated influenza vaccine. Each CDR3 is given with its conserved first and last residue. A D gene is named only where the DNA matches it firmly. The size field is filled for only some rows; it gives once, few, many or a size class.

CASSLMYRGGGDTQYF	TGTGCCAGCAGCTTAATGTACCGGGGGGGTGGAGATACGCAGTATTTT	TRBD2	16	TRBJ2-3	-	TRBV7-2
CASSHFGVGEKLFF	TGTGCCAGCAGCCATTTCGGGGTCGGGGAAAAACTGTTTTTT	-	14	TRBJ1-4	-	TRBV12-3/TRBV12-4
CSARGEVAERETQYF	TGCAGTGCTAGGGGAGAAGTAGCGGAAAGGGAGACCCAGTACTTC	-	15	TRBJ2-5	few	TRBV20-1
CASSRQGRHTEAFF	TGTGCCAGCAGCCGACAGGGAAGGCACACTGAAGCTTTCTTT	TRBD1	14	TRBJ1-1	-	TRBV6-1
CATSTSGGRNEQFF	TGTGCCACCTCGACTAGCGGGGGGCGCAATGAGCAGTTCTTC	TRBD2	14	TRBJ2-1	many	TRBV12-3/TRBV12-4
CSAVETLAASTDTQYF	TGCAGTGCTGTGGAAACACTAGCGGCAAGCACAGATACGCAGTATTTT	TRBD2	16	TRBJ2-3	-	TRBV20-1
CASSAAGGWNEKLFF	TGTGCCAGCAGCGCAGCAGGGGGATGGAATGAAAAACTGTTTTTT	TRBD1	15	TRBJ1-4	-	TRBV7-8
CASSVTAFYGYTF	TGTGCCAGCAGCGTGACAGCTTTCTATGGCTACACCTTC	-	13	TRBJ1-2	-	TRBV9
CASCSRTGLDYGYTF	TGTGCCAGCTGCTCAAGGACAGGGCTTGACTATGGCTACACCTTC	TRBD1	15	TRBJ1-2	-	TRBV7-2
CASRWGGDEQFF	TGTGCCAGCAGATGGGGGGGCGATGAGCAGTTCTTC	-	12	TRBJ2-1	few	TRBV6-2/TRBV6-3
CASSFKSGYTEAFF	TGTGCCAGCAGCTTTAAATCAGGGTACACTGAAGCTTTCTTT	-	14	TRBJ1-1	-	TRBV7-9
CASSSGQGATNSYEQYF	TGTGCCAGCTCATCGGGACAGGGGGCGACCAACTCCTACGAGCAGTACTTC	TRBD1	17	TRBJ2-7	-	TRBV18
CASSFNRNSPLHF	TGTGCCAGCAGCTTTAATCGGAATTCACCCCTCCACTTT	-	13	TRBJ1-6	many	TRBV7-9
CASSPSNPGQGRKSSGNTIYF	TGTGCCAGCAGCCCCTCGAATCCGGGACAGGGGCGAAAGTCCTCTGGAAACACCATATATTTT	TRBD1	21	TRBJ1-3	few	TRBV11-2
CASSPKQQGDVLTF	TGTGCCAGCTCACCAAAGCAACAGGGTGACGTCCTGACTTTC	-	14	TRBJ2-6	-	TRBV18
CASSLGGLADSYEQYF	TGTGCCAGCAGCTTAGGGGGACTAGCGGACTCCTACGAGCAGTACTTC	TRBD2	16	TRBJ2-7	-	TRBV11-2
CASRGITGTGQETQYF	TGTGCCAGCAGGGGTATTACCGGGACAGGCCAAGAGACCCAGTACTTC	TRBD1	16	TRBJ2-5	few	TRBV11-1
CASSYSGVWTGELFF	TGTGCCAGCAGTTACTCGGGGGTATGGACCGGGGAGCTGTTTTTT	-	15	TRBJ2-2	-	TRBV6-5
CASSNRGDEQFF	TGTGCCAGCAGCAACAGGGGCGATGAGCAGTTCTTC	TRBD1	12	TRBJ2-1	-	TRBV6-6
CASSAYGSDTGELFF	TGTGCCAGTAGTGCATATGGATCGGACACCGGGGAGCTGTTTTTT	-	15	TRBJ2-2	-	TRBV19
CSANEVYSTDTQYF	TGCAGTGCAAATGAAGTCTACAGCACAGATACGCAGTATTTT	-	14	TRBJ2-3	-	TRBV20-1
CSTGMGGAGETQYF	TGCAGCACTGGTATGGGCGGGGCCGGAGAGACCCAGTACTTC	-	14	TRBJ2-5	few	TRBV29-1
CSGEGSSSYNEQFF	TGCAGCGGGGAAGGCAGCAGCTCCTACAATGAGCAGTTCTTC	-	14	TRBJ2-1	few	TRBV29-1
CAWSVDSNQPQHF	TGTGCCTGGAGTGTAGATAGCAATCAGCCCCAGCATTTT	-	13	TRBJ1-5	many	TRBV30
CASSQEAIIRVYTEAFF	TGCGCCAGCAGCCAAGAGGCTATTATTAGGGTTTATACTGAAGCTTTCTTT	-	17	TRBJ1-1	-	TRBV4-1
CASTTLGRGPSDTQYF	TGTGCCAGCACAACCTTGGGCAGGGGGCCTTCAGATACGCAGTATTTT	TRBD1	16	TRBJ2-3	few	TRBV27
CASVEGSNEKLFF	TGTGCCAGCGTGGAGGGTTCGAATGAAAAACTGTTTTTT	-	13	TRBJ1-4	-	TRBV6-6
CASSLGSPLRETQYF	TGTGCCAGCAGCTTAGGGAGCCCGTTGCGGGAGACCCAGTACTTC	-	15	TRBJ2-5	few	TRBV7-2
CASSLGSGGGYNEQFF	TGTGCCAGCAGCTTAGGGTCGGGGGGCGGCTACAATGAGCAGTTCTTC	-	16	TRBJ2-1	-	TRBV7-2
CASKNDRGNTGELFF	TGTGCCAGCAAAAACGACAGGGGGAACACCGGGGAGCTGTTTTTT	TRBD1	15	TRBJ2-2	few	TRBV6-2/TRBV6-3
CSASTGAYQETQYF	TGCAGTGCCTCAACAGGGGCGTACCAAGAGACCCAGTACTTC	TRBD1	14	TRBJ2-5	few	TRBV20-1
CASGTLAGVTAGELFF	TGTGCCAGCGGCACACTAGCGGGGGTGACGGCCGGGGAGCTGTTTTTT	TRBD2	16	TRBJ2-2	-	TRBV12-3/TRBV12-4
CASSQGDLEKLFF	TGTGCCAGCAGTCAAGGAGACCTAGAAAAACTGTTTTTT	-	13	TRBJ1-4	-	TRBV27
CSASPLGQPQHF	TGCAGTGCTAGCCCCCTAGGTCAGCCCCAGCATTTT	-	12	TRBJ1-5	-	TRBV20-1
CASSSGTSLGQETQYF	TGCGCCAGCAGCTCCGGGACTAGCCTGGGACAAGAGACCCAGTACTTC	TRBD2	16	TRBJ2-5	-	TRBV5-1
CSASQRGTSQFF	TGCAGTGCTAGCCAGCGGGGGACCTCGCAGTTCTTC	TRBD2	12	TRBJ2-1	-	TRBV20-1
CASSSPGGYEQFF	TGTGCCAGCAGTTCGCCAGGGGGCTATGAGCAGTTCTTC	TRBD1	13	TRBJ2-1	few	TRBV27
CASSLPAEETQYF	TGTGCCAGCAGTTTACCGGCAGAAGAGACCCAGTACTTC	-	13	TRBJ2-5	-	TRBV28
CATSGSRGAEAFF	TGTGCCACCAGTGGGTCCAGAGGGGCTGAAGCTTTCTTT	-	13	TRBJ1-1	few	TRBV24-1
CASSLGVMGGGASDTQYF	TGTGCCAGCAGTTTAGGCGTCATGGGCGGGGGGGCCTCAGATACGCAGTATTTT	TRBD2	18	TRBJ2-3	-	TRBV12-3/TRBV12-4
CSAPPGGRTDTQYF	TGCAGTGCGCCTCCGGGGGGGCGGACAGATACGCAGTATTTT	TRBD2	14	TRBJ2-3	-	TRBV20-1
CAISEQTPGLSRHEQYF	TGTGCCATCAGTGAGCAAACACCGGGCCTCTCGCGGCACGAGCAGTACTTC	-	17	TRBJ2-7	few	TRBV10-3
CASSFALTGNYGYTF	TGTGCCAGCAGTTTCGCCCTGACAGGGAACTATGGCTACACCTTC	TRBD1	15	TRBJ1-2	-	TRBV12-3/TRBV12-4
CASSVSPGQGFEQYF	TGTGCCAGCAGCGTAAGCCCGGGACAGGGCTTCGAGCAGTACTTC	TRBD1	15	TRBJ2-7	few	TRBV9
CSVLGAGTEAFF	TGCAGCGTGCTGGGGGCCGGCACTGAAGCTTTCTTT	-	12	TRBJ1-1	few	TRBV29-1
CASSTSGAAYNEQFF	TGTGCCAGTAGTACTAGCGGGGCCGCCTACAATGAGCAGTTCTTC	TRBD2	15	TRBJ2-1	few	TRBV19
CSVLGFPSSYEQYF	TGCAGTGTTTTGGGGTTTCCCAGCTCCTACGAGCAGTACTTC	-	14	TRBJ2-7	few	TRBV20-1
CASSYGSYANTGELFF	TGTGCCAGCAGCTATGGGAGTTACGCGAACACCGGGGAGCTGTTTTTT	-	16	TRBJ2-2	few	TRBV6-5
CASSFGGRSWNEQFF	TGCGCCAGCAGCTTTGGCGGGAGAAGTTGGAATGAGCAGTTCTTC	TRBD2	15	TRBJ2-1	-	TRBV5-1
CASSVGGEQYF	TGTGCCAGCAGTGTTGGCGGCGAGCAGTACTTC	-	11	TRBJ2-7	-	TRBV2
CASSLDGVGYGYTF	TGTGCCAGCAGTTTAGATGGGGTGGGCTATGGCTACACCTTC	-	14	TRBJ1-2	few	TRBV12-3/TRBV12-4
CASVRNQETQYF	TGTGCCAGCGTAAGGAACCAAGAGACCCAGTACTTC	-	12	TRBJ2-5	few	TRBV7-9
CASSGGMVRNEQFF	TGCGCCAGCAGCGGCGGAATGGTGAGGAATGAGCAGTTCTTC	-	14	TRBJ2-1	few	TRBV5-1